This TCR beta chain came from a study of cytomegalovirus exposure and HLA in healthy donors. Trimming took 3 bases from V and 3 from J; bases not matched to a gene: 7. This CDR3 is built from 15 residues. Germline assignment: CDR1 ENHRY and CDR2 SYGVKD. 13 Jbeta primers and 60 Vbeta primers were used for the PCR. Original methodology: It was a later analysis that counted about 80 million unique TCR beta chains, of which about 10 million were shared. TCRdb's copy holds only in-frame clones and misses some; the assay was immunoSEQ multiplex PCR. That table furnishes V, J and clone size, whereas the DNA furnished D and trimming. The data contain 130,000 to 150,000 clones, approximately 78% of them singletons. Regarding the study as a whole: Sequencing probably produced one cluster of sequence variants that were highly shared.

As concerns this clone: Its matching antigen is unknown.

The rearrangement links TRBV10-3 to TRBJ1-1; TRBD1 matches at 7 bases. This clonotype originated in a female donor in good health and CMV-seronegative. The sample comprised PBMCs. CDR3 bases: TGTGCCATCAGTGACCCGACAGGGCGGGACACTGAAGCTTTCTTT. Its translation is CAISDPTGRDTEAFF.